Listed here are 32 T cell receptor beta chains from one sample, sequenced in a study of T cell responses to AZD1222 COVID-19 vaccine. Profiling relied on immunoSEQ multiplex PCR, and the TCRdb table lists in-frame clones only, not all of them. Seen here are about 93,000 clones, roughly 91% observed once, and the top ten hold approximately 2.8%. Material: peripheral blood, obtained on day 0 of MenACWY control vaccination. The receptors come from an adult in good health.

The CDR3 is CAWSDVRSYEQYF. The CDR3, as DNA: TGTGCCTGGAGTGACGTCAGGTCCTACGAGCAGTACTTC. The chain is built from TRBV30 and TRBJ2-7; D remains unclear. CDR3 length: 13 residues. V lost 1 base to trimming and J lost 1 base, with 8 bases between them. Germline V CDR1 and CDR2: GTSNPN, SVGIG (reference sequence).

V is TRBV6-2 or TRBV6-3 and J is TRBJ1-1, with a possible D match to TRBD1 (5 bases). This CDR3 contains 14 residues. Germline CDR1 and CDR2: MNHEY and SVGEGT. V lost 3 bases and J lost 11, with 19 bases in between. The CDR3 loop reads CASSYIVGGRDAFF. As DNA, the CDR3 is TGTGCCAGCAGTTATATTGTCGGGGGTCGAGATGCTTTCTTT.

A single count supports this clone. V and J are TRBV6-5 and TRBJ1-2, with 8 bases aligning to TRBD1. Germline lookup yields CDR1 MNHEY and CDR2 SVGAGI. This CDR3 spans 13 amino acids. The trim removed 6 bases at V and 1 base at J, leaving 1 base unmatched. CDR3 protein: CASRTGGNYGYTF. The CDR3 DNA follows: TGTGCCAGCAGAACAGGGGGTAACTATGGCTACACCTTC.

Written as DNA, the CDR3 is TGCGCCAGCAGCCAAGATTGGCCCGCAACTAATGAAAAACTGTTTTTT. The encoded protein is CASSQDWPATNEKLFF. The rearrangement links TRBV4-1 to TRBJ1-4; unclear D gene. Looked up from germline, CDR1 is MGHRA and CDR2 is YSYEKL. The CDR3 has 16 residues. V was cut by 0 bases and J by 0 bases, with 8 bases left in between.

The V call is TRBV28, the J call TRBJ1-4; D gene ambiguous. Germline V gene sequence: CDR1 MDHEN, CDR2 SYDVKM. With 5 bases removed from V and 5 bases from J, the gap between germline ends came to 6 bases. This CDR3 contains 12 residues. The CDR3 is CASSQPNEKLFF. CDR3 in DNA: TGTGCCAGCAGTCAGCCCAATGAAAAACTGTTTTTT.

V is TRBV7-8 and J is TRBJ1-2, with TRBD1 identical over 7 bases. Losses at the gene ends were 5 bases for V and 2 bases for J; bases not matched to a gene: 11. Germline-derived CDR1 and CDR2 are SGHVS and FQNEAQ. This CDR3 has 16 residues. CDR3 coding DNA: TGTGCCAGCAGCGAAGCGGTCAGGGGGACCAACTATGGCTACACCTTC. Protein product: CASSEAVRGTNYGYTF.

V and J are TRBV7-2 and TRBJ1-2, with D perhaps TRBD1 (6 bases). This CDR3 contains 16 residues. Germline lookup yields CDR1 SGHTA and CDR2 FQGNSA. Trimming took off 1 base at V and 3 bases at J, with 15 bases between the two ends. The CDR3 DNA reads as TGTGCCAGCAGCTTAGGGAGCCAGGGGAACTACTATGGCTACACCTTC. This translates into CASSLGSQGNYYGYTF. The full variable domain, its missing parts supplied by reference TRBV7-2 and TRBJ1-2, is GAGVSQSPSNKVTEKGKDVELRCDPISGHTALYWYRQSLGQGLEFLIYFQGNSAPDKSGLPSDRFSAERTGGSVSTLTIQRTQQEDSAVYLCASSLGSQGNYYGYTFGSGTRLTVV.

This clone has just a few counts. At the DNA level, this CDR3 is encoded by other sequences in the same sample as well. The V and J genes are TRBV12-3 or TRBV12-4 and TRBJ1-1; unclear D gene. V was trimmed by 2 bases and J by 2 bases, leaving 6 bases between them. CDR3 size: 13 residues. CDR3 sequence reads: CASSLRVNTEAFF. CDR3 in DNA: TGTGCCAGCAGTTTAAGGGTAAACACTGAAGCTTTCTTT.

The J gene is TRBJ1-3, the V gene TRBV7-2; no firm D call. Germline CDR1 and CDR2: SGHTA and FQGNSA. V was shortened by 3 bases and J by 0 bases, with 9 bases between the two germline ends. The CDR3 totals 15 residues. The CDR3 region is CASSFVSASGNTIYF. In DNA, the CDR3 is TGTGCCAGCAGCTTTGTCTCTGCCTCTGGAAACACCATATATTTT.

V is TRBV9 and J is TRBJ2-3, with 7 bases aligning to TRBD1. Unmatched junction bases numbered 6, after V lost 2 bases and J lost 0 bases. Germline lookup yields CDR1 SGDLS and CDR2 YYNGEE. The CDR3 length is 16 residues. The CDR3 sequence is CASSVDGTASTDTQYF. The CDR3 DNA reads as TGTGCCAGCAGCGTCGACGGGACAGCTAGCACAGATACGCAGTATTTT.

J is TRBJ2-1 and V is TRBV6-2 or TRBV6-3; D remains ambiguous. The V gene lost 2 bases and the J gene lost 9 bases, with 5 bases spanning the gap. Per the germline V gene, CDR1 is MNHEY and CDR2 is SVGEGT. There are 11 residues in the CDR3. CDR3 DNA sequence: TGTGCCAGCAGTTACCAAGTTGAGCAGTTCTTC. This gives the protein CASSYQVEQFF.

The chain joins TRBV6-2 or TRBV6-3 to TRBJ1-2; perhaps TRBD1 as D (6 bases). V shed 2 bases and J shed 4 bases, with 14 bases lying between them. Germline V CDR1 and CDR2: MNHEY, SVGEGT. This CDR3 region has 15 residues. The CDR3 bases are TGTGCCAGCAGTTACGTCGGCAGGGGAGGCTATGGCTACACCTTC. Its translation: CASSYVGRGGYGYTF.

The rearrangement links TRBV5-6 to TRBJ1-6; perhaps TRBD1 as D (5 bases). This CDR3 is built from 16 residues. The germline V gene encodes CDR1 SGHDT and CDR2 YYEEEE. With 0 bases removed from V and 7 bases from J, the gap between germline ends came to 14 bases. CDR3 sequence reads: CASSLGGDGRNSPLHF. The CDR3 region has the DNA TGTGCCAGCAGCTTGGGAGGGGATGGTAGGAATTCACCCCTCCACTTT.

The chain's CDR3 is CASSQDPPGSTDTQYF. The CDR3 DNA reads as TGTGCCAGCAGCCAAGATCCCCCGGGATCCACAGATACGCAGTATTTT. V usage is TRBV3-1 (or the pseudogene TRBV3-2) and J usage is TRBJ2-3; D is possibly TRBD2 (5 bases). Per germline, CDR1 LGHDT and CDR2 YNNKEL (reference sequence). The CDR3 runs to 16 residues. V was trimmed by 0 bases and J by 2 bases, leaving 12 bases between them.

This clone was recorded once. The chain recombines TRBV7-2 with TRBJ1-3; 7 bases are a match to TRBD1. V was pared by 0 bases and J by 4 bases, with 0 bases of the junction left unmatched. The CDR3 runs 14 residues. Germline CDR1 SGHTA, CDR2 FQGNSA. In DNA, the CDR3 is TGTGCCAGCAGCTTAGCAGGGGGCGGAAACACCATATATTTT. Encoded protein: CASSLAGGGNTIYF.

The V call is TRBV30, the J call TRBJ1-1; D unclear. The CDR3 is made up of 14 amino acids. The V gene lost 5 bases and the J gene lost 2 bases, with 15 bases spanning the gap. In germline, CDR1 is GTSNPN, CDR2 SVGIG (reference sequence). CDR3 loop: CAWGREVINTEAFF. In DNA, the CDR3 is TGTGCCTGGGGGAGGGAGGTAATAAACACTGAAGCTTTCTTT.

In nucleotides, the CDR3 is TGTGCCTGGAGCGCGTCAGATCAGCCCCAGCATTTT. Translated: CAWSASDQPQHF. The rearrangement uses TRBV30 and TRBJ1-5; D unresolved. The CDR3 is 12 amino acids. Germline V lookup: CDR1 GTSNPN, CDR2 SVGIG (reference sequence). Trimming left V 3 bases short and J 5 bases short, with 8 bases between.

The chain links TRBV13 to TRBJ1-4; D is uncertain. Germline V gives CDR1 PRHDT, CDR2 FYEKMQ (reference sequence). This CDR3 comprises 14 residues. Trimming removed 2 bases at V and 4 bases at J, with 8 bases between. CDR3 sequence reads: CASSLRVFNEKLFF. The CDR3 DNA reads as TGTGCCAGCAGCTTAAGGGTATTTAATGAAAAACTGTTTTTT. Full variable domain (rest looked up from reference TRBV13 and TRBJ1-4): AAGVIQSPRHLIKEKRETATLKCYPIPRHDTVYWYQQGPGQDPQFLISFYEKMQSDKGSIPDRFSAQQFSDYHSELNMSSLELGDSALYFCASSLRVFNEKLFFGSGTQLSVL.

This chain uses TRBV6-2 or TRBV6-3 with TRBJ1-1; 7 positions agree with TRBD1. Unmatched junction bases numbered 12, after V lost 5 bases and J lost 6 bases. The CDR3 runs 15 residues. Germline V lookup: CDR1 MNHEY, CDR2 SVGEGT. The CDR3 spells CASSTGPQGKSEAFF. Here the CDR3 DNA reads TGTGCCAGCAGTACGGGCCCACAGGGGAAGTCTGAAGCTTTCTTT.

This chain uses TRBV12-3 or TRBV12-4 with TRBJ2-7, with D unresolved. V lost 5 bases to trimming and J lost 0 bases, with 5 bases between them. The CDR3 covers 12 residues. The CDR3 sequence: CASSKNSYEQYF. As DNA, the CDR3 is TGTGCCAGCAGTAAAAACTCCTACGAGCAGTACTTC.

The chain recombines TRBV10-3 with TRBJ1-1; D gene uncertain. Trimming cost V 2 bases and J 4 bases, with 8 bases left between them. Germline V gene lookup returns CDR1 ENHRY and CDR2 SYGVKD. This CDR3 is 13 amino acids long. The CDR3 coding sequence is TGTGCCATCAGTGAGCACGGGTCCACTGAAGCTTTCTTT. This codes for CAISEHGSTEAFF.

This clone was detected only once. The gene calls are TRBV24-1 and TRBJ1-5; TRBD1 might be the D (6 bases). The CDR3 runs 14 residues. The germline V gene has CDR1 KGHDR and CDR2 SFDVKD. V was pared by 6 bases and J by 3 bases, with 11 bases between. The CDR3 here is CATSRGGNNQPQHF. DNA of the CDR3: TGTGCCACCAGTCGAGGGGGGAACAATCAGCCCCAGCATTTT.

The gene calls are TRBV7-2 and TRBJ2-5; possible D gene TRBD1, 5 bases. Per germline, CDR1 SGHTA and CDR2 FQGNSA. Trimming pared 2 bases from V and 2 bases from J, leaving 9 bases between. The CDR3 spans 14 residues. The CDR3 region has the DNA TGTGCCAGCAGCTTATCCAGGGTTCAAGAGACCCAGTACTTC. Its translation: CASSLSRVQETQYF.

V gene TRBV6-5 combines with J gene TRBJ1-2; D is uncertain. V lost 3 bases, J lost 5 bases, and 13 bases lay in between. The CDR3 sequence is 14 residues long. In germline, CDR1 is MNHEY, CDR2 SVGAGI. The CDR3 sequence: CASSYRPAGYGYTF. CDR3 in DNA: TGTGCCAGCAGTTATCGTCCCGCTGGGTATGGCTACACCTTC.

This clone was seen more than once but under ten times. The genes are TRBV5-4 and TRBJ2-1, with D perhaps being TRBD1 or TRBD2 (5 bases each). This CDR3 spans 15 amino acids. The V and J ends lost 4 bases and 7 bases respectively, with 18 bases between them. CDR1 is SGHNT, CDR2 YYREEE, per germline (reference sequence). The CDR3 sequence: CASSIDSLGVNEQFF. CDR3 nucleotides: TGTGCCAGCAGCATTGACTCCCTGGGGGTTAATGAGCAGTTCTTC.

V gene TRBV7-2 combines with J gene TRBJ1-2; possibly TRBD1 for D (6 bases). CDR1 is SGHTA, CDR2 FQGNSA, per germline. V lost 1 base and J lost 1, with 7 bases in between. The CDR3 sequence is 14 residues long. This chain's CDR3 is CASSLGQVNYGYTF. Written as DNA, the CDR3 is TGTGCCAGCAGCTTAGGACAGGTTAACTATGGCTACACCTTC.

With regard to this clone: The germline gene is not matched at one end of the junction; a read error may be the cause. This chain's CDR3 is CASSPGGPF. In DNA, the CDR3 is TGTGCCAGCAGTCCTGGTGGCCCTTTC. The rearrangement joins TRBV12-3 or TRBV12-4 to TRBJ1-2, with D unresolved. CDR3 length: 9 residues.

The rearrangement joins TRBV6-5 to TRBJ2-7; no clear D. V was cut by 4 bases and J by 3 bases, with 4 bases left in between. The CDR3 consists of 11 residues. Germline CDR1 and CDR2: MNHEY and SVGAGI. The CDR3 region is CASSSDYEQYF. The CDR3 DNA follows: TGTGCCAGCAGTTCTGACTACGAGCAGTACTTC.

The rearrangement uses TRBV3-1 (or the pseudogene TRBV3-2) and TRBJ1-6, with D unresolved. Trimming pared 0 bases from V and 8 bases from J, leaving 8 bases between. CDR3 length: 14 residues. Germline loops: CDR1 LGHDT, CDR2 YNNKEL (reference sequence). The CDR3 region is CASSQEMAYSPLHF. In DNA, the CDR3 is TGTGCCAGCAGCCAAGAGATGGCTTATTCACCCCTCCACTTT.

V gene TRBV28 combines with J gene TRBJ1-2; D gene unclear. Trimming took 6 bases from V and 6 from J, leaving 14 bases between them. The CDR3 has 13 residues. CDR1 is MDHEN, CDR2 SYDVKM, per germline. CDR3 in DNA: TGTGCCAGCAGCCAAAGGGCTTCGGATGGCTACACCTTC. Translated, it gives CASSQRASDGYTF.

The J gene is TRBJ2-7, the V gene TRBV6-1; D possibly corresponds to TRBD2 (6 bases). The germline V gene encodes CDR1 MNHNS and CDR2 SASEGT. V lost 2 bases and J 0 bases, leaving 11 bases between the germline ends. This CDR3 comprises 15 residues. CDR3: CASSEWGGASYEQYF. CDR3 bases: TGTGCCAGCAGTGAATGGGGCGGGGCCTCCTACGAGCAGTACTTC.

This clone was detected only once. V usage is TRBV11-2 and J usage is TRBJ2-3, with D hard to call. Per the germline V gene, CDR1 is SGHAT and CDR2 is FQNNGV. V was pared by 5 bases and J by 5 bases, with 8 bases between. The CDR3 contains 12 residues. Here the CDR3 DNA reads TGTGCCAGCAGCCGTAGGGTAGATACGCAGTATTTT. This codes for CASSRRVDTQYF.